This TCR beta chain was captured by sequencing in a study of T-cell reconstitution after alpha-beta-depleted transplantation in children. Trimming took 6 bases from V and 0 from J, leaving 13 bases between them. CDR3 length: 14 residues. Looked up from germline, CDR1 is DFQATT and CDR2 is SNEGSKA (reference sequence). Unique molecular identifiers were used in preparing the TCRbeta library. Each CDR3 protein is one row after TCRdb ran MiXCR on the PCR reads. The sample has 640,000 or so distinct CDR3 sequences; roughly 15% are singletons. The source of this sequence is a human donor who donated a stem cell graft to a child with acute myeloid leukemia. The chain carries TRBV20-1 and TRBJ2-3; unclear D gene. Sequenced material: PBMCs from the stem cell graft donor, taken from the stem cell graft. CDR3 bases: TGCAGTGCCAATGACATCCTTAGCACAGATACGCAGTATTTT. This translates into CSANDILSTDTQYF.